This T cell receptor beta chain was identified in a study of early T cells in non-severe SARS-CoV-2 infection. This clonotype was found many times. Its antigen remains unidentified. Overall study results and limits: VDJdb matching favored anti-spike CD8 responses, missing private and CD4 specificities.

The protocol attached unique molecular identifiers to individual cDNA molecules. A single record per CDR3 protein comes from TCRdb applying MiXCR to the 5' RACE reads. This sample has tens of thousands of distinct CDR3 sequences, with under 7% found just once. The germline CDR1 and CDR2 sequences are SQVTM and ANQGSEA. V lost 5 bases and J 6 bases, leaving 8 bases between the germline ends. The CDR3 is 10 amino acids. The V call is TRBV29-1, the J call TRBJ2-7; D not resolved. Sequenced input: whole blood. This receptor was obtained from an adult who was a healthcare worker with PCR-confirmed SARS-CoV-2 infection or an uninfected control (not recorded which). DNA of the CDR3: TGCAGCGTTCGGGTGGGCGAGCAGTACTTC. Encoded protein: CSVRVGEQYF.